This TCR beta chain is from a study of blood T cell repertoires in COVID-19. Turning to the study itself: The study drew acute and convalescent COVID-19 samples from the United States, Italy and Spain. In each case, the material was cDNA or gDNA derived from T cells, B-cell-depleted T cells, or PBMCs.

V gave up 2 bases and J gave up 5 bases, with 15 bases separating them. CDR3 size: 16 residues. Germline lookup yields CDR1 WSHSY and CDR2 SAAADI. Clones were read by immunoSEQ multiplex PCR, and TCRdb kept only the in-frame ones, dropping some. The sample yields 70,000 to 80,000 clones, around 86% seen once. The material sequenced was peripheral blood. This sequence was found in a human donor in a cohort sampled during active COVID-19. The chain is built from TRBV10-2 and TRBJ1-4; unclear D gene. CDR3 nucleotide sequence: TGCGCCAGCAGTGAGGGGCATGTCCCGGGAAATGAAAAACTGTTTTTT. Residues: CASSEGHVPGNEKLFF.